This entry concerns a single TCR beta chain. These data belong to a study of blood T cell repertoires in COVID-19. At the level of the study: Acute-phase and convalescent COVID-19 samples originated in the United States, Italy and Spain. The cDNA or gDNA used as material had been derived from T cells, B-cell-depleted T cells, or PBMCs.

Original analysis: Estimation of nucleated cell counts relied on the amplification of reference gene primers. Produced via immunoSEQ multiplex PCR; TCRdb's table is partial and in-frame only. V, J and clone size are taken as reported in that table, and D and trimming were inferred from the DNA itself. The sample lists around 150,000 clones; approximately 80% were seen once. The CDR3 covers 14 residues. The germline gives CDR1 MGHRA, CDR2 YSYEKL. Trimming stripped 4 bases from V and 5 bases from J, with 15 bases between. V gene TRBV4-1 combines with J gene TRBJ2-7, with D tentatively TRBD2 (6 bases). The source material was peripheral blood. This TCR came from a human donor in a cohort sampled during active COVID-19. The CDR3 DNA sequence: TGCGCCAGCAGCCTCCAGGGATTAGCGGACGAGCAGTACTTC. As protein: CASSLQGLADEQYF.